Listed here are 27 T cell receptor beta chains from one sample, sequenced in a study of technical replicates of blood from several donors. Method: immunoSEQ multiplex PCR; TCRdb's copy keeps in-frame clones and lacks some. The table records just under 60,000 clones, 90% to 95% of them present only once. Input material: PBMCs. These receptor sequences come from a human donor in good health. Some clones in this sample may be carry-over from other donors' samples.

The genes are TRBV6-1 and TRBJ1-6; no reliable D call. The ends were cut back, 3 bases at V and 3 bases at J, with 9 bases in the middle. From germline, CDR1 is MNHNS and CDR2 SASEGT. The CDR3 spans 15 residues. The CDR3 region is CASSEEVDYNSPLHF. CDR3 coding DNA: TGTGCCAGCAGTGAGGAGGTAGACTATAATTCACCCCTCCACTTT.

The chain is built from TRBV7-3 and TRBJ2-1, with 7 bases aligning to TRBD2. Germline V gene data show CDR1 as SGHTA and CDR2 as FQGTGA. The CDR3 sequence is 15 residues long. Unmatched junction bases numbered 3, after V lost 4 bases and J lost 0 bases. CDR3 bases: TGTGCCAGCAGCTCCCTAGCGGCCTCCTACAATGAGCAGTTCTTC. Its translation is CASSSLAASYNEQFF.

V and J are TRBV14 and TRBJ1-6; D is perhaps TRBD1 (5 bases). The CDR3 length is 15 residues. With 4 bases removed from V and 6 bases from J, the gap between germline ends came to 13 bases. Germline V CDR1 and CDR2: SGHDN, FVKESK. The CDR3 DNA sequence: TGTGCCAGCAGCCGAGACTTAAGGGGTAATTCACCCCTCCACTTT. This codes for CASSRDLRGNSPLHF.

This chain links TRBV7-9 with TRBJ1-2; TRBD1 might be the D (6 bases). Germline V gene lookup returns CDR1 SEHNR and CDR2 FQNEAQ (reference sequence). The V and J ends lost 0 bases and 6 bases respectively, with 8 bases between them. This CDR3 spans 13 amino acids. CDR3 nucleotide sequence: TGTGCCAGCAGCTTAGCGAACAGGGATGGCTACACCTTC. Protein sequence: CASSLANRDGYTF. Filled out from reference TRBV7-9 and TRBJ1-2, the complete variable domain reads DTGVSQNPRHKITKRGQNVTFRCDPISEHNRLYWYRQTLGQGPEFLTYFQNEAQLEKSRLLSDRFSAERPKGSFSTLEIQRTEQGDSAMYLCASSLANRDGYTFGSGTRLTVV.

V and J are TRBV9 and TRBJ2-5; 9 bases fit TRBD1. CDR1 is SGDLS and CDR2 is YYNGEE in the germline V gene. V lost 4 bases to trimming and J lost 2 bases; unmatched junction nucleotides: 9. The CDR3 extends over 16 amino acids. DNA for the CDR3: TGTGCCAGCAGCACCAGGACAGGGGCCCAACAAGAGACCCAGTACTTC. Its translation is CASSTRTGAQQETQYF.

The genes are TRBV4-3 and TRBJ2-2, with TRBD2 identical over 7 bases. V shed 0 bases, J shed 4 bases, and the junction held 5 bases outside the gene matches. Germline CDR1 is LGHNA and CDR2 is YSLEER. There are 16 residues in the CDR3. The CDR3 sequence is CASSQDWTRSTGELFF. The CDR3 nucleotides are TGCGCCAGCAGCCAAGATTGGACTAGGAGCACCGGGGAGCTGTTTTTT.

V and J are TRBV2 and TRBJ1-6; TRBD1 matches at 8 bases. This CDR3 contains 14 residues. Trimming removed 9 bases from V and 10 bases from J; junction bases left unmatched: 11. Germline V gene sequence: CDR1 SNHLY, CDR2 FYNNEI. CDR3 sequence: CASLQGAAGSPLHF. CDR3 nucleotide sequence: TGTGCCAGTCTCCAGGGGGCGGCAGGCTCACCCCTCCACTTT.

This clone was seen once. The chain has TRBV6-6 and TRBJ1-2; 8 nucleotides match TRBD1. The CDR3 is made up of 14 amino acids. Trimming took 5 bases from V and 5 from J; bases not matched to a gene: 7. Germline V CDR1 and CDR2: MNHNY, SVGAGI (reference sequence). The CDR3 reads CASSGGGQAYGYTF. The CDR3 nucleotides are TGTGCCAGCAGTGGTGGGGGACAGGCTTATGGCTACACCTTC.

The rearrangement uses TRBV6-4 and TRBJ2-3; D perhaps matches TRBD1 (7 bases). CDR1 and CDR2 from the germline V gene are MRHNA and SNTAGT. V was cut by 2 bases and J by 3 bases, with 9 bases left in between. The CDR3 consists of 14 residues. Here the CDR3 DNA reads TGTGCCAGCAGTGACCAGGGGGGTACAGATACGCAGTATTTT. Translating gives CASSDQGGTDTQYF.

This chain connects TRBV11-2 to TRBJ2-5, with 8 bases lining up with TRBD1. The J segment lost 4 bases and the V segment lost 5 bases, leaving 6 bases of the junction unmatched. The CDR3 covers 14 residues. The V gene's germline CDR1 is SGHAT and CDR2 FQNNGV. The CDR3 DNA sequence: TGTGCCAGCAGCAGAGACAGGGGCAGAGAGACCCAGTACTTC. This encodes CASSRDRGRETQYF.

The chain combines TRBV18 with TRBJ2-5, with TRBD2 matching 8 bases. With 4 bases clipped from V and 4 bases from J, the junction kept 5 bases outside the gene matches. CDR1 is KGHSH and CDR2 is LQKENI in the germline V gene. The CDR3 length is 14 residues. The CDR3: CASSLTSGPETQYF. The CDR3 DNA follows: TGTGCCAGCTCACTAACTAGCGGCCCAGAGACCCAGTACTTC.

The CDR3 DNA sequence: TGCAGCGCCCTGACACGGGACAGCTCCTACGAGCAGTACTTC. Its protein is CSALTRDSSYEQYF. The chain recombines TRBV29-1 with TRBJ2-7; the match to TRBD1 covers 7 bases. Looked up from germline, CDR1 is SQVTM and CDR2 is ANQGSEA. V lost 7 bases to trimming and J lost 0 bases; unmatched junction nucleotides: 9. CDR3 length: 14 residues.

The V gene is TRBV6-1, the J gene TRBJ2-7; TRBD1 aligns across 7 bases. V dropped 1 base and J dropped 12; count of bases not matched to a gene: 9. The germline V gene encodes CDR1 MNHNS and CDR2 SASEGT. The CDR3 is 13 residues long. The CDR3 sequence: CASSEGRTGRGYF. For the CDR3, the DNA is TGTGCCAGCAGTGAAGGAAGGACAGGTCGTGGGTACTTC.

The chain is built from TRBV19 and TRBJ2-5, with D possibly being TRBD2 (6 bases). Deletions cut 3 bases from V and 5 bases from J, with 13 bases between. CDR1 LNHDA and CDR2 SQIVND come from the germline V gene (reference sequence). CDR3 length: 14 residues. CDR3 DNA sequence: TGTGCCAGTAGTATCAGTCTAGCGAGGGAGACCCAGTACTTC. It specifies CASSISLARETQYF.

This clone was seen once. The rearrangement joins TRBV9 to TRBJ2-3; D might be TRBD2 (6 bases). Germline lookup yields CDR1 SGDLS and CDR2 YYNGEE. Trimming left V 4 bases short and J 3 bases short, with 15 bases between. The CDR3 loop spans 15 amino acids. For the CDR3, the DNA is TGTGCCAGCAGCCGTGCGGGACTGGGTACAGATACGCAGTATTTT. Translated, it gives CASSRAGLGTDTQYF.

CDR3 region: CASSEPPAGYYYSNQPQHF. The DNA of the CDR3 is TGTGCCAGTAGCGAGCCTCCGGCAGGGTACTATTATAGCAATCAGCCCCAGCATTTT. This sequence joins TRBV19 and TRBJ1-5, with D maybe TRBD1 (5 bases). The CDR3 totals 19 residues. V lost 6 bases, J lost 0 bases, and 24 bases lay in between. Germline CDR1 and CDR2: LNHDA and SQIVND (reference sequence).

The chain links TRBV5-1 to TRBJ2-3, with TRBD2 matching over 11 bases. Looked up from germline, CDR1 is SGHRS and CDR2 is YFSETQ. The CDR3 totals 16 residues. J lost 1 base, V lost 4 bases, and 5 bases had no gene match. CDR3 in DNA: TGCGCCAGCAGCACCGGGACTAGCGGACGCACAGATACGCAGTATTTT. Protein: CASSTGTSGRTDTQYF.

The J gene is TRBJ1-6, the V gene TRBV4-1; weak D call: TRBD1 (6 bases). In germline, CDR1 is MGHRA, CDR2 YSYEKL. Trimming stripped 0 bases from V and 6 bases from J, with 12 bases between. The CDR3 loop spans 16 amino acids. CDR3 in amino acids: CASSQEKTGSNSPLHF. CDR3 coding DNA: TGCGCCAGCAGCCAAGAAAAGACAGGATCTAATTCACCCCTCCACTTT.

The chain carries TRBV5-6 and TRBJ1-4; TRBD1 matches 9 bases. CDR1 is SGHDT, CDR2 YYEEEE, per germline. The CDR3 covers 15 residues. Losses at the gene ends were 4 bases for V and 8 bases for J; bases not matched to a gene: 9. The CDR3: CASSVGQGKSEKLFF. The CDR3 nucleotides read TGTGCCAGCAGCGTAGGACAGGGGAAATCGGAAAAACTGTTTTTT.

The genes are TRBV11-3 and TRBJ2-1, with TRBD1 matching 7 bases. Germline CDR1 and CDR2: SGHNT and YENEEA. The ends lost 0 bases at V and 7 bases at J; junction bases unmatched: 3. The CDR3 has 14 residues. DNA of the CDR3: TGTGCCAGCAGCTTAGAGGGGACAGTGAATGAGCAGTTCTTC. Its translation: CASSLEGTVNEQFF.

The chain recombines TRBV21-1 with TRBJ1-1; the table gives TRBD1 as D, unverified against the DNA. TRBV21-1 is tagged as a pseudogene. The CDR3 sequence is 20 residues long. For the CDR3, the DNA is TGTGCCAGCAGCAAAAGGGGGCCGGGACAGGGGGTGAGAGGGAACACTGAAGCTTTCTTT. It yields the protein CASSKRGPGQGVRGNTEAFF.

This clone was recorded a few times. The chain is built from TRBV19 and TRBJ1-1, with 7 bases that match TRBD1. V was pared by 9 bases and J by 4 bases, with 8 bases of the junction left unmatched. Germline CDR1 LNHDA, CDR2 SQIVND (reference sequence). This CDR3 spans 13 amino acids. This chain's CDR3 is CARQDRRGTEAFF. The CDR3 region has the DNA TGTGCCAGGCAGGACAGGAGGGGCACTGAAGCTTTCTTT. Combining the CDR3 with reference TRBV19 and TRBJ1-1 gives the whole variable domain DGGITQSPKYLFRKEGQNVTLSCEQNLNHDAMYWYRQDPGQGLRLIYYSQIVNDFQKGDIAEGYSVSREKKESFPLTVTSAQKNPTAFYLCARQDRRGTEAFFGQGTRLTVV.

The chain uses TRBV4-1 and TRBJ1-2; perhaps TRBD1 as D (5 bases). Germline V gene lookup returns CDR1 MGHRA and CDR2 YSYEKL. The CDR3 is made up of 15 amino acids. Trimming shortened V by 0 bases and J by 4 bases, and 12 bases separated the two germline ends. The CDR3 DNA reads TGCGCCAGCAGCCAAGAAAGTACAGGCCTCTATGGCTACACCTTC. This codes for CASSQESTGLYGYTF.

The chain recombines TRBV7-8 with TRBJ2-5; 7 bases map to TRBD1. The CDR3 totals 16 residues. The V gene end was trimmed by 6 bases and the J gene end by 0 bases; junction bases not matched to a gene: 10. In germline, CDR1 is SGHVS, CDR2 FQNEAQ. The CDR3 coding sequence is TGTGCCAGCAGTCTTCTCACTGACAGGGACCAAGAGACCCAGTACTTC. Its translation: CASSLLTDRDQETQYF. The complete variable domain, with remaining parts taken from reference TRBV7-8 and TRBJ2-5, reads GAGVSQSPRYKVAKRGQDVALRCDPISGHVSLFWYQQALGQGPEFLTYFQNEAQLDKSGLPSDRFFAERPEGSVSTLKIQRTQQEDSAVYLCASSLLTDRDQETQYFGPGTRLLVL.

This clone was recorded once. The gene calls are TRBV4-3 and TRBJ2-1, with D possibly being TRBD2 (5 bases). Germline V CDR1 and CDR2: LGHNA, YSLEER. This CDR3 is 15 amino acids long. Trimming removed 0 bases at V and 4 bases at J, with 10 bases between. The DNA for the CDR3 is TGCGCCAGCAGCCAAGATCCAGACTATTACAATGAGCAGTTCTTC. It specifies CASSQDPDYYNEQFF.

This sequence joins TRBV9 and TRBJ2-7; 9 positions match TRBD1. The V segment lost 4 bases and the J segment 0 bases; nucleotides outside the gene matches: 8. CDR1 is SGDLS and CDR2 is YYNGEE in the germline V gene. The CDR3 sequence is 16 residues long. CDR3: CASSPPGTGNSYEQYF. For the CDR3, the DNA is TGTGCCAGCAGCCCGCCCGGGACAGGGAACTCCTACGAGCAGTACTTC.

This clone has a single count. The V gene is TRBV6-1, the J gene TRBJ2-7; 10 nucleotides match TRBD2. V dropped 0 bases and J dropped 2; count of bases not matched to a gene: 7. Germline assignment: CDR1 MNHNS and CDR2 SASEGT. The CDR3 runs to 17 residues. The CDR3 DNA follows: TGTGCCAGCAGTGAAGCGCATAGGACTAGCGGACCCTACGAGCAGTACTTC. Residues: CASSEAHRTSGPYEQYF.